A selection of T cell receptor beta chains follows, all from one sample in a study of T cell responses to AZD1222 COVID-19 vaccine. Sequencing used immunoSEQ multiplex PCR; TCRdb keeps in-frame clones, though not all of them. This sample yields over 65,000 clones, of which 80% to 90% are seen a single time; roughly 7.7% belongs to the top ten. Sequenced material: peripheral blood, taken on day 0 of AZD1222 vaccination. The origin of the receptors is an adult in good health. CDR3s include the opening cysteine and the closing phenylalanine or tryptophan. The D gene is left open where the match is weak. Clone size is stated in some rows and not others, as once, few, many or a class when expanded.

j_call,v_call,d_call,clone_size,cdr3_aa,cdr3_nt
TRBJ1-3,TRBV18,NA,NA,CASSPLASIDSGNTIYF,TGTGCCAGCTCACCACTGGCATCCATCGACTCTGGAAACACCATATATTTT
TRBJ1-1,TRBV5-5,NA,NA,CASSHALDWMNTEAFF,TGTGCCAGCAGCCACGCCCTAGACTGGATGAACACTGAAGCTTTCTTT
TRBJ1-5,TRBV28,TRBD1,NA,CASSAGQGSNQPQHF,TGTGCCAGCAGTGCCGGACAGGGAAGTAATCAGCCCCAGCATTTT
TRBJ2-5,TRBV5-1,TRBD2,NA,CASSSVPGLAEETQYF,TGCGCCAGCAGCTCAGTCCCGGGACTAGCGGAAGAGACCCAGTACTTC
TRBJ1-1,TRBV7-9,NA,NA,CASSSIPPAEAFF,TGTGCCAGCAGCTCGATACCCCCGGCAGAAGCTTTCTTT
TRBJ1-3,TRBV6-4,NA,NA,CATPKQNRNTIYF,TGTGCCACCCCGAAACAGAACCGAAACACCATATATTTT
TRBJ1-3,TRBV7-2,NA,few,CASSLQRNTIYF,TGTGCCAGCAGCTTACAAAGAAACACCATATATTTT
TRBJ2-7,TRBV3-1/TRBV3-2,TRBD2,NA,CASSPTVAGGYEQYF,TGTGCCAGCAGCCCGACCGTGGCGGGAGGCTACGAGCAGTACTTC
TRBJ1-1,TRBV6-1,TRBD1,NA,CASSAWTGMSNTEAFF,TGTGCCAGCAGTGCTTGGACAGGGATGTCGAACACTGAAGCTTTCTTT
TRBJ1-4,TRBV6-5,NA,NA,CASSYDGAANEKLFF,TGTGCCAGCAGTTACGACGGGGCAGCTAATGAAAAACTGTTTTTT
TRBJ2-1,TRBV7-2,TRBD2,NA,CASSPGTSGSPHNEQFF,TGTGCCAGCAGCCCCGGGACTAGCGGGAGTCCCCACAATGAGCAGTTCTTC